The clone carrying this TCR beta chain turned up a few times. Its antigen is unidentified. The data were obtained in a study of T cell repertoires in cytomegalovirus infection. About the research overall: CMV epitopes used comprised recently identified HLA-C-restricted ones and well-studied HLA-B-restricted ones. Public TCR beta signature analysis indicated the presence of both CMV infection and matching HLA type.

The J segment lost 3 bases and the V segment lost 3 bases, leaving 10 bases of the junction unmatched. The CDR3 loop spans 17 amino acids. Germline CDR1 reads LNHDA; CDR2 reads SQIVND (reference sequence). Whole-study results and caveats: Carriers of CMV plus the relevant HLA were identified by cumulative public TCR beta family frequency. Ex vivo responses were dominated by HLA-C-restricted CMV-specific TCR beta clonotypes.

TCRdb re-analysed the reads in MiXCR, keeping a single row per CDR3 protein. This sample has about a million distinct CDR3 sequences, with roughly 30% found just once. The starting material was cultured CD8+ T cells from PBMCs, obtained from culture after CMV antigen stimulation. The chain carries TRBV19 and TRBJ2-2; the match to TRBD1 covers 7 bases. The receptor was isolated from a human donor in good health (CMV status not recorded). Some clones in this sample may be carry-over from other donors' samples. The CDR3 coding sequence is TGTGCCAGTAGTATTCCCGACAGGGTCAAGTACACCGGGGAGCTGTTTTTT. It specifies CASSIPDRVKYTGELFF.